Included here is one T cell receptor (beta chain) sequence, with context. Time point in this sample: pre-treatment baseline. Samples come from before therapy and from week 3 after the first blockade cycle. Assay: immunoSEQ multiplex PCR; the TCRdb copy retains only in-frame clones and omits some. The sample lists roughly 9,700 clones, about 86% occurring once. The CDR3 length is 15 residues. CDR1 and CDR2 (germline): MNHEY, SMNVEV (reference sequence). Trimming stripped 1 base from V and 8 bases from J, with 17 bases between. This sample was taken from a study of blood T cell dynamics during melanoma immunotherapy.

The clonotype was recovered from a human donor with melanoma. Material: blood, obtained from a patient treated with checkpoint blockade. The V call is TRBV27, the J call TRBJ1-1, with D tentatively TRBD1 (6 bases). CDR3 protein: CASSLWGLEGREAFF. DNA of the CDR3: TGTGCCAGCAGTTTATGGGGGCTGGAGGGAAGAGAAGCTTTCTTT.